The 25 T cell receptor beta chains presented below share a single source sample, sequenced in a study of cytomegalovirus exposure and HLA in healthy donors. The PCR used 60 Vbeta and 13 Jbeta primers. TCRdb keeps only in-frame clones here, not all; method: immunoSEQ multiplex PCR. This sample has around 110,000 clones, with around 69% found just once. Sequencing was performed on PBMCs. The source is a man aged 18 to 30 in good health and CMV-seronegative.

The chain couples TRBV4-3 to TRBJ2-2; D unresolved. Germline V gives CDR1 LGHNA, CDR2 YSLEER. V was shortened by 0 bases and J by 6 bases, with 17 bases between the two germline ends. This CDR3 is built from 17 residues. CDR3 DNA sequence: TGCGCCAGCAGCCAAGATGCAGCTACCCCGCGGTCCGGGGAGCTGTTTTTT. Its protein product is CASSQDAATPRSGELFF.

This clone was recorded only once. CDR3 nucleotide sequence: TGTGCCAGCAGCTCTGCAGGGGGCATGCGCCCATACGAGCAGTACTTC. Its translation is CASSSAGGMRPYEQYF. This sequence joins TRBV5-5 and TRBJ2-7; 8 nucleotides match TRBD1. Germline CDR1 reads SGHKS; CDR2 reads YYEKEE (reference sequence). The CDR3 is 16 amino acids. The ends lost 3 bases at V and 4 bases at J; junction bases unmatched: 12.

This rearrangement joins TRBV6-1 to TRBJ1-3, with D uncertain. Germline V gene lookup returns CDR1 MNHNS and CDR2 SASEGT. V was cut by 5 bases and J by 0 bases, with 8 bases left in between. The CDR3 extends over 14 amino acids. The CDR3 coding sequence is TGTGCCAGCAGTCCCCGGAGCTCTGGAAACACCATATATTTT. This codes for CASSPRSSGNTIYF.

The J gene is TRBJ2-4, the V gene TRBV19; D is unresolved. The length of the CDR3 is 17 residues. CDR1 LNHDA and CDR2 SQIVND come from the germline V gene (reference sequence). Trimming pared 3 bases from V and 0 bases from J, leaving 15 bases between. The CDR3 here is CASSMVPGVGAKNIQYF. CDR3 coding DNA: TGTGCCAGTAGTATGGTTCCGGGTGTCGGAGCCAAAAACATTCAGTACTTC.

The chain links TRBV28 to TRBJ2-7; D is perhaps TRBD2 (5 bases). This CDR3 comprises 13 residues. Per the germline V gene, CDR1 is MDHEN and CDR2 is SYDVKM. The V and J ends lost 7 bases and 2 bases respectively, with 12 bases between them. The DNA of the CDR3 is TGTGCCAGCATCCCCGGGAACACCTACGAGCAGTACTTC. This gives the protein CASIPGNTYEQYF. The variable domain in full, with the rest retrieved from reference TRBV28 and TRBJ2-7, is DVKVTQSSRYLVKRTGEKVFLECVQDMDHENMFWYRQDPGLGLRLIYFSYDVKMKEKGDIPEGYSVSREKKERFSLILESASTNQTSMYLCASIPGNTYEQYFGPGTRLTVT.

J is TRBJ1-5 and V is TRBV15; a weak D match, TRBD1 (5 bases). The V end lost 7 bases, the J end lost 7 bases, and 14 bases lay between the germline ends. The CDR3 covers 13 residues. Germline V gene lookup returns CDR1 LNHNV and CDR2 YYDKDF (reference sequence). The DNA for the CDR3 is TGTGCCACCACGTCAGGGTTGGAACAGCCCCAGCATTTT. The encoded protein is CATTSGLEQPQHF.

The chain couples TRBV11-2 to TRBJ2-7, with TRBD2 matching over 7 bases. Per germline, CDR1 SGHAT and CDR2 FQNNGV. After removal of 7 bases from V and 3 bases from J, the junction contained 3 bases not matched to a gene. CDR3 length equals 12 residues. The CDR3 loop is CASMGGNYEQYF. CDR3 nucleotide sequence: TGTGCCAGCATGGGGGGGAACTACGAGCAGTACTTC.

The V gene is TRBV25-1, the J gene TRBJ1-2, with 10 bases lining up with TRBD1. Germline CDR1 reads MGHDK; CDR2 reads SYGVNS. Trimming took 5 bases from V and 3 from J; bases not matched to a gene: 15. This CDR3 region has 18 residues. DNA of the CDR3: TGTGCCAGCAGTCCCCTCCGGGACAGGGGCCCTTTTCACTATGGCTACACCTTC. This sequence encodes CASSPLRDRGPFHYGYTF.

This clone was found many times. This rearrangement joins TRBV2 to TRBJ1-5; D gene uncertain. V lost 6 bases to trimming and J lost 1 base, with 13 bases between them. This CDR3 has 15 residues. Germline V gene sequence: CDR1 SNHLY, CDR2 FYNNEI. The CDR3, as DNA: TGTGCCAGCAGCCCGGGTGGACTCAGCAATCAGCCCCAGCATTTT. It encodes CASSPGGLSNQPQHF.

The rearrangement joins TRBV27 to TRBJ2-7; maybe TRBD1 (6 bases). V was cut by 5 bases and J by 1 base, with 15 bases left in between. Germline V gene data show CDR1 as MNHEY and CDR2 as SMNVEV (reference sequence). The CDR3 spans 15 residues. In nucleotides, the CDR3 is TGTGCCAGCAGTACCACGCCGGGACAATCCTACGAGCAGTACTTC. It specifies CASSTTPGQSYEQYF.

The V and J genes are TRBV4-3 and TRBJ2-7; possible D gene TRBD1, 6 bases. Germline lookup yields CDR1 LGHNA and CDR2 YSLEER. The germline V and J ends were trimmed by 0 bases and 3 bases, with 15 bases remaining between them. The CDR3 sequence is 16 residues long. DNA of the CDR3: TGCGCCAGCAGCCAAGATTGGCAGGGGTTAGTCTACGAGCAGTACTTC. Encoded protein: CASSQDWQGLVYEQYF.

Remarks on this clone: Other DNA sequences from this sample encode an identical CDR3 as well. The chain is built from TRBV15 and TRBJ2-3, with TRBD1 matching over 9 bases. V lost 6 bases, J lost 4 bases, and 5 bases stayed unmatched. The CDR3 contains 14 residues. Germline loops: CDR1 LNHNV, CDR2 YYDKDF (reference sequence). The CDR3 DNA reads TGTGCCACCAGTCGGGACAGGGCGGCAGATACGCAGTATTTT. This gives the protein CATSRDRAADTQYF.

This clone was recorded only once. This sequence joins TRBV9 and TRBJ2-5; 7 positions agree with TRBD2. Germline CDR1 is SGDLS and CDR2 is YYNGEE. The CDR3 sequence is 13 residues long. V shed 3 bases and J 5 bases; nucleotides not matched to a gene: 4. This CDR3 reads CASSAWGGETQYF. Written as DNA, the CDR3 is TGTGCCAGCAGCGCCTGGGGGGGGGAGACCCAGTACTTC.

In this sample, this clone turned up a few times. The chain employs TRBV10-1 and TRBJ2-3; 13 nucleotides line up with TRBD2. This CDR3 is 16 amino acids long. Germline CDR1 reads WNHNN; CDR2 reads SYGVQD (reference sequence). Trimming at V came to 7 bases and at J to 7 bases, leaving 11 bases not matched to a gene. The CDR3 DNA is TGCGCCAGCATCCCACCACTAGCGGGGGGGCAGAATACGCAGTATTTT. Translated: CASIPPLAGGQNTQYF.

Worth noting for this clone: Other DNA sequences of this sample code for an identical CDR3. The CDR3 DNA reads TGTGCCAGCAGCGTTGGGGGGAGCTACGAGCAGTACTTC. Amino acids: CASSVGGSYEQYF. The chain uses TRBV9 and TRBJ2-7; maybe TRBD2 (6 bases). CDR3 length: 13 residues. Trimming removed 2 bases from V and 3 bases from J, with 9 bases in between. CDR1 and CDR2 from the germline V gene are SGDLS and YYNGEE. The full variable domain, rest sourced from reference TRBV9 and TRBJ2-7, is DSGVTQTPKHLITATGQRVTLRCSPRSGDLSVYWYQQSLDQGLQFLIQYYNGEERAKGNILERFSAQQFPDLHSELNLSSLELGDSALYFCASSVGGSYEQYFGPGTRLTVT.

This sequence joins TRBV7-9 and TRBJ2-1, with 9 bases fitting TRBD2. Germline V gene sequence: CDR1 SEHNR, CDR2 FQNEAQ (reference sequence). V was pared by 8 bases and J by 6 bases, with 8 bases of the junction left unmatched. The CDR3 contains 14 residues. CDR3 sequence (DNA): TGTGCCAGCCGATCTAGCGGGAATTCCAATGAGCAGTTCTTC. It encodes CASRSSGNSNEQFF.

The rearrangement links TRBV7-2 to TRBJ1-5; 7 nucleotides line up with TRBD1. The CDR3 is 14 amino acids. Germline values: CDR1 SGHTA, CDR2 FQGNSA. V was clipped by 5 bases and J by 6 bases; unmatched bases: 7. CDR3 protein: CASSPPGGGQPQHF. The DNA of the CDR3 is TGTGCCAGCAGCCCACCAGGGGGTGGTCAGCCCCAGCATTTT. Full variable domain (rest looked up from reference TRBV7-2 and TRBJ1-5): GAGVSQSPSNKVTEKGKDVELRCDPISGHTALYWYRQSLGQGLEFLIYFQGNSAPDKSGLPSDRFSAERTGGSVSTLTIQRTQQEDSAVYLCASSPPGGGQPQHFGDGTRLSIL.

The J gene is TRBJ1-3, the V gene TRBV7-6; D not resolved. The CDR3 loop spans 16 amino acids. Germline CDR1 is SGHVS and CDR2 is FNYEAQ. V lost 1 base, J lost 0 bases, and 10 bases lay in between. This CDR3 reads CASSLGGEDSGNTIYF. Here the CDR3 DNA reads TGTGCCAGCAGCTTAGGCGGGGAGGACTCTGGAAACACCATATATTTT.

The chain carries TRBV19 and TRBJ1-6; weak D call: TRBD1 (6 bases). Germline lookup yields CDR1 LNHDA and CDR2 SQIVND (reference sequence). There are 16 residues in the CDR3. V lost 10 bases to trimming and J lost 0 bases, with 16 bases between them. The CDR3 nucleotides are TGTGCCACTAGCTGGGGGCTCGCCTCCTATAATTCACCCCTCCACTTT. It translates to CATSWGLASYNSPLHF.

This clone was seen just once. The chain links TRBV9 to TRBJ2-3; the D gene is possibly TRBD1 (6 bases). Germline CDR1 and CDR2: SGDLS and YYNGEE. CDR3 length: 16 residues. The V end lost 0 bases, the J end lost 2 bases, and 13 bases lay between the germline ends. In nucleotides, the CDR3 is TGTGCCAGCAGCGTAGAAGGTCAGGGACACACAGATACGCAGTATTTT. Residues: CASSVEGQGHTDTQYF.

The chain recombines TRBV7-2 with TRBJ2-5; TRBD2 might be the D (7 bases). Trimming shortened V by 3 bases and J by 5 bases, and 13 bases separated the two germline ends. The CDR3 runs to 14 residues. Per the germline V gene, CDR1 is SGHTA and CDR2 is FQGNSA. The CDR3 reads CASSLNGGRETQYF. As DNA, the CDR3 is TGTGCCAGCAGCTTGAACGGGGGGCGGGAGACCCAGTACTTC.

The gene calls are TRBV10-3 and TRBJ1-2; D unclear. Between the trimmed V and J ends, which lost 4 bases and 6 bases, there was a span of 9 bases. There are 12 residues in the CDR3. Germline CDR1 and CDR2: ENHRY and SYGVKD. This CDR3 is CAISGASDGYTF. The CDR3 nucleotides read TGTGCCATCAGTGGGGCGTCTGATGGCTACACCTTC.

The CDR3 here is CATSPTGGGEQYF. The CDR3 bases are TGTGCCACCAGCCCGACAGGGGGTGGAGAGCAGTACTTC. This chain links TRBV15 with TRBJ2-7, with 9 bases fitting TRBD1. The CDR3 is 13 amino acids. V shed 5 bases, J shed 7 bases, and the junction held 6 bases outside the gene matches. Germline V gives CDR1 LNHNV, CDR2 YYDKDF (reference sequence).

This clone showed up many times. The chain links TRBV4-3 to TRBJ2-4, with 8 bases identical to TRBD1. Germline V gene data show CDR1 as LGHNA and CDR2 as YSLEER. Trimming cost V 4 bases and J 2 bases; bases outside gene matches: 22. This CDR3 spans 21 amino acids. CDR3 DNA: TGCGCCAGCAGCCGGTACCGGGACAGGACTCTCTCGGCGCTCACCAAAAACATTCAGTACTTC. Protein sequence: CASSRYRDRTLSALTKNIQYF.

Comment on this clone: At one of its ends the junction is not consistent with the germline gene, which may arise from a read error. V gene TRBV7-9 combines with J gene TRBJ2-1; TRBD2 aligns across 7 bases. Germline lookup yields CDR1 SEHNR and CDR2 FQNEAQ (reference sequence). This CDR3 is built from 15 residues. CDR3 sequence reads: CSSSYRLRGDNEQFF. The CDR3 region has the DNA TGTTCCAGCAGCTACCGACTTCGGGGGGACAATGAGCAGTTCTTC.